The 13 T cell receptor beta chains in this list originate from one sample, sequenced in a study of blood T cell repertoires in COVID-19. The assay was immunoSEQ multiplex PCR, and TCRdb's table has in-frame clones only and misses some. In the table there are roughly 460,000 clones, over 85% of which are singletons. The sequencing sample was made of peripheral blood. The receptors derive from a man aged 18 to 30 with COVID-19, enrolled during active disease.

J is TRBJ2-3 and V is TRBV4-2, with TRBD1 identical over 11 bases. The CDR3 covers 17 residues. The germline CDR1 and CDR2 sequences are LGHNA and YNFKEQ. V lost 3 bases, J lost 4 bases, and 9 bases stayed unmatched. The CDR3 loop is CASSQDLWGQGADTQYF. CDR3 bases: TGTGCCAGCAGCCAGGACCTTTGGGGACAGGGGGCAGATACGCAGTATTTT.

This clone was detected only once. This chain joins TRBV5-4 and TRBJ2-1; D perhaps matches TRBD2 (6 bases). The CDR3 has 13 amino acids. With 5 bases removed from V and 9 bases from J, the gap between germline ends came to 15 bases. Per germline, CDR1 SGHNT and CDR2 YYREEE (reference sequence). The CDR3 nucleotides are TGTGCCAGCAGACCCTACGCCGGGGGTGAGCAGTTCTTC. It yields the protein CASRPYAGGEQFF.

J is TRBJ1-2 and V is TRBV6-6, with D possibly TRBD1 on 5 matching bases. CDR3 size: 16 residues. Trimming took 0 bases from V and 6 from J, leaving 17 bases between them. The germline CDR1 and CDR2 sequences are MNHNY and SVGAGI (reference sequence). The CDR3 spells CASSYSDTIDLDGYTF. The CDR3, as DNA: TGTGCCAGCAGTTACTCGGACACAATAGACCTTGATGGCTACACCTTC.

In this sample, this clone turned up once. The gene calls are TRBV11-3 and TRBJ1-4; 8 bases are a match to TRBD1. The ends lost 0 bases at V and 1 base at J; junction bases unmatched: 1. This CDR3 comprises 16 residues. CDR1 and CDR2 (germline): SGHNT, YENEEA. DNA of the CDR3: TGTGCCAGCAGCTTAGATGACAGGGGAACTAATGAAAAACTGTTTTTT. It codes for CASSLDDRGTNEKLFF.

The rearrangement joins TRBV15 to TRBJ2-1; perhaps TRBD1 as D (6 bases). Trimming took 3 bases from V and 1 from J, leaving 13 bases between them. This CDR3 contains 16 residues. From germline, CDR1 is LNHNV and CDR2 YYDKDF (reference sequence). The CDR3 DNA reads TGTGCCACCAGCAGCGCAGGGGAATATTCCTACAATGAGCAGTTCTTC. It encodes CATSSAGEYSYNEQFF.

J is TRBJ1-1 and V is TRBV5-1; tentatively, D is TRBD1 (5 bases). The V end lost 1 base, the J end lost 5 bases, and 15 bases lay between the germline ends. Germline lookup yields CDR1 SGHRS and CDR2 YFSETQ. The CDR3 spans 15 residues. CDR3 in DNA: TGCGCCAGCAGCTTGACAGGAGGGGTGAGGACTGAAGCTTTCTTT. Translating gives CASSLTGGVRTEAFF.

The V call is TRBV2, the J call TRBJ1-5; a weak D match, TRBD1 (6 bases). CDR1 and CDR2 from the germline V gene are SNHLY and FYNNEI. The CDR3 length is 14 residues. Trimming cost V 7 bases and J 0 bases, with 10 bases left between them. The CDR3 region is CASTGTHSNQPQHF. As DNA, the CDR3 is TGTGCCAGCACCGGGACACATAGCAATCAGCCCCAGCATTTT.

This chain joins TRBV12-1 and TRBJ2-3; the D call of TRBD1 is as the table states it, not checked on the DNA. TRBV12-1 is annotated as a pseudogene. The CDR3 has 14 residues. Here the CDR3 reads CASSFADRTGKQYF. The CDR3, as DNA: TGTGCCAGCAGCTTTGCTGATAGGACAGGGAAGCAGTATTTT.

V is TRBV4-1 and J is TRBJ1-2, with 7 bases aligning to TRBD1. Trimming cost V 5 bases and J 0 bases; bases outside gene matches: 12. The CDR3 has 17 residues. Germline V gene sequence: CDR1 MGHRA, CDR2 YSYEKL. The CDR3, as DNA: TGCGCCAGCAGCTCTTACAGGGGCCTCAATACTAACTATGGCTACACCTTC. Encoded protein: CASSSYRGLNTNYGYTF.

The J gene is TRBJ2-5, the V gene TRBV7-2; TRBD2 matches at 13 bases. Losses at the gene ends were 5 bases for V and 7 bases for J; bases not matched to a gene: 13. The CDR3 length is 17 residues. CDR1 is SGHTA and CDR2 is FQGNSA in the germline V gene. DNA for the CDR3: TGTGCCAGCAGCGCAGGTCGACTAGCGGGGGGCCGATCGACCCAGTACTTC. This gives the protein CASSAGRLAGGRSTQYF.

The gene calls are TRBV6-6 and TRBJ2-2, with 9 bases that match TRBD1. The CDR3 has 15 amino acids. In germline, CDR1 is MNHNY, CDR2 SVGAGI (reference sequence). The V and J ends lost 11 bases and 3 bases, in that order; junction bases with no gene match: 10. CDR3 coding DNA: TGTGCCGCCAGGCCCGGGACAGGGTACACCGGGGAGCTGTTTTTT. Translating gives CAARPGTGYTGELFF.

V is TRBV6-6 and J is TRBJ1-3; D is perhaps TRBD1 (6 bases). The length of the CDR3 is 12 residues. Per germline, CDR1 MNHNY and CDR2 SVGAGI (reference sequence). V lost 10 bases and J 4 bases, leaving 11 bases between the germline ends. Written as DNA, the CDR3 is TGTGCCACCCGACAGGACGGAAACACCATATATTTT. As protein: CATRQDGNTIYF.

This chain links TRBV27 with TRBJ2-5, with unresolved D. CDR3 length: 14 amino acids. V shed 0 bases and J shed 0 bases, with 5 bases lying between them. Germline CDR1 and CDR2: MNHEY and SMNVEV (reference sequence). The CDR3 region is CASSLSRYQETQYF. The CDR3 DNA follows: TGTGCCAGCAGTTTATCGAGGTACCAAGAGACCCAGTACTTC.